These 11 T cell receptor beta chains were sequenced from one sample in a study of T cells in pancreatic ductal adenocarcinoma listed by TCRdb under 2017. Pancreatic ductal adenocarcinoma patients who had undergone surgery without neoadjuvant therapy were selected. Library preparation was by the immunoSEQ multiplex PCR assay. In TCRdb, the immuneACCESS table is reduced to in-frame sequences with V and J assigned. These tables do not hold every clone; where another copy was compared, an unresolved V gene accounts for under half, and the others remain unexplained. Here the sample has several thousand clones; roughly 86% occur a single time. Together, the top ten hold approximately 3.1% of the sample. Material for sequencing was PBMCs. These receptors were collected from a human donor with pancreatic ductal adenocarcinoma.

V gene TRBV6-1 combines with J gene TRBJ1-1; D unresolved. V was cut by 0 bases and J by 5 bases, with 13 bases left in between. The V gene's germline CDR1 is MNHNS and CDR2 SASEGT. The CDR3 totals 15 residues. The CDR3 here is CASSEATGRGTEAFF. Here the CDR3 DNA reads TGTGCCAGCAGTGAAGCCACCGGGCGGGGTACTGAAGCTTTCTTT.

Relative to its sample, this clone is large (0.1 to 1%). The V gene is TRBV5-5, the J gene TRBJ2-7; TRBD1 is a possible D gene (6 bases). This CDR3 is 14 amino acids long. V was pared by 6 bases and J by 0 bases, with 13 bases between. Germline V gene lookup returns CDR1 SGHKS and CDR2 YYEKEE (reference sequence). The CDR3 sequence: CASTDGTHSYEQYF. The CDR3 DNA reads TGTGCCAGCACCGACGGGACACACTCCTACGAGCAGTACTTC.

The chain has TRBV18 and TRBJ2-2; TRBD1 agrees at 7 bases. This CDR3 region has 13 residues. Germline assignment: CDR1 KGHSH and CDR2 LQKENI. Germline trimming cut 5 bases from V and 4 bases from J; bases unmatched to any gene: 1. The CDR3 sequence: CASSAGGTGELFF. The CDR3 nucleotides read TGTGCCAGCTCAGCAGGGGGCACCGGGGAGCTGTTTTTT.

The V and J genes are TRBV5-4 and TRBJ2-7; a possible D gene is TRBD2 (5 bases). Trimming took off 1 base at V and 1 base at J, with 6 bases between the two ends. Per germline, CDR1 SGHNT and CDR2 YYREEE (reference sequence). The CDR3 covers 13 residues. CDR3 DNA sequence: TGTGCCAGCAGCTTGCGGGGTTCCTACGAGCAGTACTTC. Amino acid sequence: CASSLRGSYEQYF.

This chain joins TRBV5-1 and TRBJ2-3, with a weak D call TRBD2 (6 bases). V shed 3 bases and J shed 6 bases, with 11 bases lying between them. The CDR3 length is 13 residues. Germline-derived CDR1 and CDR2 are SGHRS and YFSETQ. CDR3 in amino acids: CASSSSGLDTQYF. In DNA, the CDR3 is TGCGCCAGCAGCTCCAGCGGGTTGGATACGCAGTATTTT.

This clone was counted between two and nine times. In nucleotides, the CDR3 is TGTGCCAGCAGCTATACAGGGACCGAGCAGTACTTC. Its protein product is CASSYTGTEQYF. The chain links TRBV7-9 to TRBJ2-7, with D possibly being TRBD1 (6 bases). V was shortened by 4 bases and J by 6 bases, with 10 bases between the two germline ends. CDR3 length: 12 residues. Germline assignment: CDR1 SEHNR and CDR2 FQNEAQ (reference sequence).

The chain uses TRBV5-4 and TRBJ2-3, with TRBD2 identical over 8 bases. CDR1 and CDR2 from the germline V gene are SGHNT and YYREEE (reference sequence). The CDR3 extends over 15 amino acids. With V trimmed by 4 bases and J by 5 bases, 9 bases remained unmatched. The CDR3 DNA reads TGTGCCAGCAGCCAGGGACTAGTTCTTGGAGATACGCAGTATTTT. It is translated as CASSQGLVLGDTQYF.

The chain recombines TRBV28 with TRBJ1-1; a possible D gene is TRBD1 (5 bases). This CDR3 has 13 amino acids. The V end was cut by 6 bases, the J end by 9 bases, with 17 bases between. From germline, CDR1 is MDHEN and CDR2 SYDVKM. The CDR3 nucleotides are TGTGCCAGCAGAACCGGGCCAGACAGTAAAGCTTTCTTT. Translated, it gives CASRTGPDSKAFF.

V and J are TRBV4-3 and TRBJ2-7, with 9 bases identical to TRBD2. The V gene end was trimmed by 0 bases and the J gene end by 3 bases; junction bases not matched to a gene: 6. CDR1 LGHNA and CDR2 YSLEER come from the germline V gene. The CDR3 length is 16 residues. CDR3 in DNA: TGCGCCAGCAGCCAAGAGATCGGCGGGAGGGGCTACGAGCAGTACTTC. Its translation: CASSQEIGGRGYEQYF.

The rearrangement links TRBV28 to TRBJ1-4; D possibly corresponds to TRBD1 (5 bases). The V gene lost 7 bases and the J gene lost 10 bases, with 25 bases spanning the gap. Germline V gene data show CDR1 as MDHEN and CDR2 as SYDVKM. This CDR3 spans 16 amino acids. CDR3 in DNA: TGTGCCAGCACCCCTTGGAGACAGTCTAGGGAGGGAAAACTGTTTTTT. Amino acids: CASTPWRQSREGKLFF. The full variable domain, completed using reference TRBV28 and TRBJ1-4, is DVKVTQSSRYLVKRTGEKVFLECVQDMDHENMFWYRQDPGLGLRLIYFSYDVKMKEKGDIPEGYSVSREKKERFSLILESASTNQTSMYLCASTPWRQSREGKLFFGSGTQLSVL.

The chain links TRBV29-1 to TRBJ2-2; 7 nucleotides align to TRBD2. Germline V lookup: CDR1 SQVTM, CDR2 ANQGSEA. The CDR3 covers 14 residues. V trimming: 7 bases; J trimming: 7 bases; junction bases outside the gene matches: 12. The CDR3 bases are TGCAGCGCCGAGACTTCTGGGGGGGGCGGGGAGCTGTTTTTT. It specifies CSAETSGGGGELFF.